Listed below are T cell receptor beta chains from one sample, sequenced in a study of control samples from healthy donors and cancer patients. This table comes from immunoSEQ multiplex PCR, and its TCRdb copy is limited to in-frame clones, with some not included. This table holds 140,000 or so clones, roughly 94% found once. The material sequenced was PBMCs. The receptors were gathered from a man between 60 and 75 years old with colorectal cancer. Each CDR3 is given with its conserved first and last residue.

j_call v_call cdr3_aa
TRBJ1-3 TRBV4-3 CASSQSHQGSGNTIYF
TRBJ2-7 TRBV6-5 CASSTTGLREQYF
TRBJ2-1 TRBV24-1 CATSRQGLSYNEQFF
TRBJ2-4 TRBV3-1/TRBV3-2 CASSQGVGSGGLRIQYF
TRBJ2-5 TRBV24-1 CATSDPDRGQETQYF
TRBJ2-7 TRBV10-3 CAISARAGAHEQYF
TRBJ1-4 TRBV5-1 CASSSDGRKLFF
TRBJ2-1 TRBV11-2 CASSLKGIGDEQFF
TRBJ2-3 TRBV24-1 CATSDLPRRGPSTDTQYF
TRBJ2-7 TRBV10-2 CASRLPGQRGAQYF
TRBJ2-7 TRBV6-5 CASSRRDRGLYEQYF
TRBJ2-1 TRBV3-1/TRBV3-2 CASSQVPGQGSSYNEQFF
TRBJ2-3 TRBV24-1 CATSDSQDSGGRDTQYF
TRBJ2-5 TRBV15 CATSRGARGETQYF
TRBJ1-1 TRBV18 CASSLGQGGITEAFF
TRBJ2-3 TRBV11-2 CASSFQRTLADTQYF
TRBJ2-5 TRBV7-2 CASSSLAGASKTQYF
TRBJ2-5 TRBV7-6 CASRLGGNLQETQYF
TRBJ1-6 TRBV14 CASSQRQGYNSPLHF
TRBJ1-5 TRBV5-6 CASSLLGGNQPQHF
TRBJ2-7 TRBV7-8 CASSLETETYEQYF
TRBJ2-7 TRBV3-1/TRBV3-2 CASSPRDSSYEQYF
TRBJ2-4 TRBV28 CASSSPGRAPKNIQYF
TRBJ2-7 TRBV27 CASSPQGRAYEQYF
TRBJ1-1 TRBV5-4 CASSQGQGLTEAFF
TRBJ2-7 TRBV3-1/TRBV3-2 CASSQTSSGVDEQYF
TRBJ1-2 TRBV6-5 CASSLGLYYGYTF
TRBJ2-5 TRBV5-1 CASSLTGQGVETQYF
TRBJ1-2 TRBV10-3 CAISEGQGGGYTF
TRBJ2-5 TRBV24-1 CATSERGFRQETQYF
TRBJ2-1 TRBV24-1 CATSDGRATVLEYNEQFF
TRBJ1-2 TRBV7-2 CASSLPGEGYGYTF
TRBJ2-2 TRBV29-1 CSVRTRGGTGELFF
TRBJ1-5 TRBV10-3 CAIRGTDSNQPQHF
TRBJ2-7 TRBV10-1 CASSDGGTSPYEQYF
TRBJ1-4 TRBV29-1 CSVARGGGEKLFF
TRBJ1-1 TRBV5-6 CASTLRGEAFF
TRBJ2-5 TRBV7-2 CASSSTSSKETQYF
TRBJ2-5 TRBV6-5 CASSYLGQGQETQYF
TRBJ1-5 TRBV6-1 CASSAGTGFYSNQPQHF
TRBJ2-7 TRBV4-2 CASSHRQGDEQYF
TRBJ1-5 TRBV6-2/TRBV6-3 CASSYNSNQPQHF
TRBJ1-1 TRBV27 CASIEGTEAFF
TRBJ2-1 TRBV4-3 CASSQMGTSGGPSSYNEQFF
TRBJ2-7 TRBV21-1 CASSMPPAYEQYF
TRBJ1-1 TRBV11-2 CASSPKPGGARTEAFF
TRBJ1-1 TRBV7-6 CASSATGQMNTEAFF
TRBJ1-1 TRBV10-3 CAIKEGTGTGGNTEAFF
TRBJ2-2 TRBV19 CASSIEAGRVVAGELFF
TRBJ2-2 TRBV10-1 CASSDGRTGELFF
TRBJ2-1 TRBV24-1 CATSDSGWEQFF
TRBJ1-6 TRBV9 CASSAGGGAPPLHF
TRBJ1-2 TRBV25-1 CASRGQGGYGYTF
TRBJ1-5 TRBV27 CASSWGENQPQHF